One and the same sample provided the 9 T cell receptor beta chains below, sequenced in a study of blood T cells in healthy people across ages. Primers used in a second PCR of about 7 to 12 cycles were a sample-barcoded 5' primer and a J-beta primer mix. TCRdb used MiXCR to reprocess the 5' RACE reads, holding one entry per CDR3 protein. Of some 900,000 distinct CDR3 sequences listed, approximately 49% are singletons. The sequenced sample was blood. Receptors originate from a man aged 25-45 years in good health.

This clonotype has a handful of counts. This chain connects TRBV29-1 to TRBJ2-7; no clear D gene. This CDR3 contains 14 residues. V lost 1 base and J lost 5, with 15 bases in between. The V gene's germline CDR1 is SQVTM and CDR2 ANQGSEA. The CDR3 DNA reads TGCAGCGTTGAAGTATACGGAGATGACCACGAGCAGTACTTC. Its protein product is CSVEVYGDDHEQYF.

The chain uses TRBV6-5 and TRBJ2-2; 7 nucleotides agree with TRBD2. Germline CDR1 is MNHEY and CDR2 is SVGAGI. Germline trimming cut 2 bases from V and 4 bases from J; bases unmatched to any gene: 7. The CDR3 sequence is 16 residues long. This CDR3 is CASSYPRGIFTGELFF. CDR3 nucleotide sequence: TGTGCCAGCAGTTACCCGCGGGGGATTTTCACCGGGGAGCTGTTTTTT.

J is TRBJ1-2 and V is TRBV20-1; D gene ambiguous. CDR1 and CDR2 (germline): DFQATT, SNEGSKA (reference sequence). The CDR3 runs to 16 residues. The germline V and J ends were trimmed by 0 bases and 4 bases, with 18 bases remaining between them. The CDR3 nucleotides read TGCAGTGCTAGAGACGGCAATAAGGGAGAACGCTATGGCTACACCTTC. Translated: CSARDGNKGERYGYTF.

This clonotype turned up a few times. The chain employs TRBV10-3 and TRBJ1-1; TRBD1 matches 9 bases. The junction had 2 bases not matched to a gene; V was cut back by 6 bases and J by 3 bases. The germline gives CDR1 ENHRY, CDR2 SYGVKD. The CDR3 length is 13 residues. The CDR3 sequence: CAIRTGGDTEAFF. The CDR3 nucleotides read TGTGCCATCAGGACAGGGGGGGACACTGAAGCTTTCTTT.

The V call is TRBV5-1, the J call TRBJ2-1, with D perhaps matching TRBD2 (5 bases). The J call may not be correct, given that the DNA end is closer to TRBJ2-7. Germline CDR1 is SGHRS and CDR2 is YFSETQ. The CDR3 runs 15 residues. The CDR3 region has the DNA TGCGCCAGCAGCTTGGAGGAGCGGCGCACCTACGAGCAGTACTTC. Protein: CASSLEERRTYEQYF.

This clonotype was observed once. The chain links TRBV5-1 to TRBJ2-1; the D gene is possibly TRBD2 (7 bases). Germline V lookup: CDR1 SGHRS, CDR2 YFSETQ. Trimming pared 1 base from V and 0 bases from J, leaving 14 bases between. This CDR3 has 17 amino acids. The CDR3 sequence: CASSLPRGGHSYNEQFF. Written as DNA, the CDR3 is TGCGCCAGCAGCTTGCCGAGGGGGGGGCACTCCTACAATGAGCAGTTCTTC.

In its sample, this clonotype was seen a few times. The gene calls are TRBV9 and TRBJ1-5; D possibly corresponds to TRBD1 (5 bases). The V end was cut by 4 bases, the J end by 0 bases, with 11 bases between. This CDR3 region has 15 residues. Germline loops: CDR1 SGDLS, CDR2 YYNGEE. The CDR3 sequence is CASSQLGGSNQPQHF. CDR3 in DNA: TGTGCCAGCAGCCAACTCGGGGGTAGCAATCAGCCCCAGCATTTT. Together with reference TRBV9 and TRBJ1-5, the CDR3 gives the full variable domain: DSGVTQTPKHLITATGQRVTLRCSPRSGDLSVYWYQQSLDQGLQFLIQYYNGEERAKGNILERFSAQQFPDLHSELNLSSLELGDSALYFCASSQLGGSNQPQHFGDGTRLSIL.

As for this clonotype: The junction departs from the called germline gene at one end, perhaps through a read error. The chain uses TRBV3-1 and TRBJ2-1; D remains ambiguous. This CDR3 is built from 13 residues. Germline CDR1 reads LGHDT; CDR2 reads YNNKEL (reference sequence). CDR3 sequence reads: CASIQGAAREQFF. In DNA, the CDR3 is TGTGCCAGCATCCAAGGTGCTGCGAGGGAGCAGTTCTTC.

V and J are TRBV20-1 and TRBJ1-5; D is undetermined. CDR1 is DFQATT and CDR2 is SNEGSKA in the germline V gene (reference sequence). The length of the CDR3 is 12 residues. Trimming took off 2 bases at V and 2 bases at J, with 4 bases between the two ends. CDR3 in amino acids: CSARIGNQPQHF. CDR3 in DNA: TGCAGTGCTAGAATAGGCAATCAGCCCCAGCATTTT.